The 27 T cell receptor beta chains below were found in one sample sequenced in a study of blood T cell repertoires in COVID-19. Clones were sequenced by immunoSEQ multiplex PCR, and TCRdb holds only the in-frame ones, with some missing. This table has 50,000 to 80,000 clones, approximately 80% appearing once. Sequencing was done on a sample of peripheral blood. These receptor sequences come from a woman between 55 and 75 years old with acute or convalescent COVID-19.

The chain has TRBV29-1 and TRBJ1-2; D gene unclear. The CDR3 is made up of 13 amino acids. The V end lost 5 bases, the J end lost 5 bases, and 15 bases lay between the germline ends. Germline-derived CDR1 and CDR2 are SQVTM and ANQGSEA. This chain's CDR3 is CSVTEETMYGYTF. Here the CDR3 DNA reads TGCAGCGTTACTGAGGAAACAATGTATGGCTACACCTTC.

The rearrangement links TRBV7-3 to TRBJ2-6, with unresolved D. Deletions cut 5 bases from V and 4 bases from J, with 6 bases between. This CDR3 region has 13 residues. Germline V gene lookup returns CDR1 SGHTA and CDR2 FQGTGA. CDR3 DNA: TGTGCCAGCAGCCCAGTAGGGGCCAACGTCCTGACTTTC. It translates to CASSPVGANVLTF.

The V call is TRBV5-1, the J call TRBJ2-3; D perhaps matches TRBD2 (7 bases). In germline, CDR1 is SGHRS, CDR2 YFSETQ. Deletions cut 6 bases from V and 3 bases from J, with 20 bases between. This CDR3 contains 16 residues. The CDR3 DNA is TGCGCCAGCACCCCAAGCGGGGCAGGGGTTACAGATACGCAGTATTTT. Translation: CASTPSGAGVTDTQYF. The full variable domain, in which reference TRBV5-1 and TRBJ2-3 provide the parts outside the CDR3, is KAGVTQTPRYLIKTRGQQVTLSCSPISGHRSVSWYQQTPGQGLQFLFEYFSETQRNKGNFPGRFSGRQFSNSRSEMNVSTLELGDSALYLCASTPSGAGVTDTQYFGPGTRLTVL.

The sample holds a few counts of this clone. V gene TRBV6-5 combines with J gene TRBJ1-5, with TRBD1 matching over 8 bases. The V and J ends lost 6 bases and 4 bases, in that order; junction bases with no gene match: 2. CDR3 length: 13 amino acids. The germline gives CDR1 MNHEY, CDR2 SVGAGI. The CDR3 nucleotides read TGTGCCAGCAGGGGGACAGGTAATCAGCCCCAGCATTTT. Amino acids: CASRGTGNQPQHF.

The chain links TRBV6-5 to TRBJ1-1, with 7 nucleotides matching TRBD1. V lost 5 bases to trimming and J lost 0 bases; unmatched junction nucleotides: 3. The V gene's germline CDR1 is MNHEY and CDR2 SVGAGI. There are 14 residues in the CDR3. The CDR3 loop reads CASSRQGLNTEAFF. Here the CDR3 DNA reads TGTGCCAGCAGTCGACAGGGCTTGAACACTGAAGCTTTCTTT.

This chain uses TRBV27 with TRBJ1-6; perhaps TRBD1 as D (5 bases). Germline CDR1 is MNHEY and CDR2 is SMNVEV (reference sequence). The CDR3 is 18 residues long. The V end was cut by 2 bases, the J end by 6 bases, with 20 bases between. The DNA for the CDR3 is TGTGCCAGCAGTTTAAAATCGGGTCAGGGAAGGGGTAATTCACCCCTCCACTTT. Its protein product is CASSLKSGQGRGNSPLHF.

This chain joins TRBV5-1 and TRBJ1-1; the match to TRBD1 covers 9 bases. This CDR3 has 16 amino acids. Germline V CDR1 and CDR2: SGHRS, YFSETQ. J was trimmed by 5 bases and V by 5 bases; bases with no gene match: 13. The CDR3 DNA is TGCGCCAGCAGTCAGACCGGGACAGGGAGTGCGACTGAAGCTTTCTTT. Encoded protein: CASSQTGTGSATEAFF.

The chain carries TRBV5-1 and TRBJ2-7; tentatively, D is TRBD1 (6 bases). Trimming pared 3 bases from V and 9 bases from J, leaving 19 bases between. The germline V gene has CDR1 SGHRS and CDR2 YFSETQ. The CDR3 sequence is 14 residues long. CDR3 region: CASSSGQRYDWQYF. CDR3 in DNA: TGCGCCAGCAGCTCCGGACAGCGCTACGATTGGCAGTACTTC.

V usage is TRBV5-1 and J usage is TRBJ2-2; the D is unclear. There are 15 residues in the CDR3. The germline V gene has CDR1 SGHRS and CDR2 YFSETQ. Trimming stripped 3 bases from V and 3 bases from J, with 12 bases between. As DNA, the CDR3 is TGCGCCAGCAGCTCCATTTCCCCGGACACCGGGGAGCTGTTTTTT. Protein: CASSSISPDTGELFF.

The genes are TRBV5-1 and TRBJ2-6; 7 bases align to TRBD1. V was pared by 7 bases and J by 0 bases, with 10 bases of the junction left unmatched. The CDR3 has 17 residues. Germline V lookup: CDR1 SGHRS, CDR2 YFSETQ. CDR3 DNA: TGCGCCAGCGGCCGGGACAGCCTCCGCTCTGGGGCCAACGTCCTGACTTTC. As protein: CASGRDSLRSGANVLTF.

This clone showed up just once. The chain recombines TRBV7-3 with TRBJ2-7; D gene unclear. Germline assignment: CDR1 SGHTA and CDR2 FQGTGA. This CDR3 spans 13 amino acids. The V gene lost 1 base and the J gene lost 6 bases, with 10 bases spanning the gap. CDR3 loop: CASSLRPAGEQYF. The CDR3 DNA reads TGTGCCAGCAGCTTAAGACCAGCAGGCGAGCAGTACTTC. The whole variable domain, filled in from reference TRBV7-3 and TRBJ2-7, reads GAGVSQTPSNKVTEKGKYVELRCDPISGHTALYWYRQSLGQGPEFLIYFQGTGAADDSGLPNDRFFAVRPEGSVSTLKIQRTERGDSAVYLCASSLRPAGEQYFGPGTRLTVT.

The chain is built from TRBV5-1 and TRBJ2-3, with TRBD1 matching over 11 bases. Germline V gene data show CDR1 as SGHRS and CDR2 as YFSETQ. V shed 2 bases and J 3 bases; nucleotides not matched to a gene: 5. The CDR3 contains 16 residues. The DNA for the CDR3 is TGCGCCAGCAGCTTAACAGGACAGGGGGCGACAGATACGCAGTATTTT. It codes for CASSLTGQGATDTQYF.

The chain combines TRBV5-4 with TRBJ1-2; 9 bases are a match to TRBD1. The CDR3 is 18 residues long. Germline loops: CDR1 SGHNT, CDR2 YYREEE (reference sequence). J lost 8 bases, V lost 4 bases, and 21 bases had no gene match. In DNA, the CDR3 is TGTGCCAGCAGCCCGGCTGGGGGGACAGGGCCGATTTTTATCGGCTACACCTTC. It codes for CASSPAGGTGPIFIGYTF.

This chain links TRBV7-9 with TRBJ1-2, with 7 bases aligning to TRBD1. CDR1 is SEHNR, CDR2 FQNEAQ, per germline (reference sequence). The CDR3 has 15 residues. V dropped 0 bases and J dropped 8; count of bases not matched to a gene: 9. As DNA, the CDR3 is TGTGCCAGCAGCTTAGCGCGGCAGGGGGTTTGGGGCTACACCTTC. Translated: CASSLARQGVWGYTF.

The chain links TRBV9 to TRBJ1-3; tentative D call: TRBD1 (5 bases). Germline CDR1 and CDR2: SGDLS and YYNGEE. The CDR3 spans 17 residues. V was shortened by 2 bases and J by 0 bases, with 15 bases between the two germline ends. The CDR3 DNA is TGTGCCAGCAGCGTGGACCCCCAGGGTACCTCTGGAAACACCATATATTTT. This encodes CASSVDPQGTSGNTIYF.

The chain recombines TRBV2 with TRBJ2-3; maybe TRBD2 (7 bases). V lost 8 bases and J lost 2, with 17 bases in between. This CDR3 is built from 15 residues. The germline CDR1 and CDR2 sequences are SNHLY and FYNNEI. Here the CDR3 DNA reads TGTGCCAGCGTCCTAGGGGGGGCGCCCACAGATACGCAGTATTTT. It specifies CASVLGGAPTDTQYF.

The V and J genes are TRBV4-1 and TRBJ1-2; D gene unclear. The CDR3 has 13 residues. V gave up 1 base and J gave up 4 bases, with 7 bases separating them. Germline-derived CDR1 and CDR2 are MGHRA and YSYEKL. CDR3 loop: CASSQAGSYGYTF. The CDR3 DNA reads TGCGCCAGCAGCCAAGCGGGGAGCTATGGCTACACCTTC.

The rearrangement joins TRBV2 to TRBJ1-6; D gene uncertain. With 8 bases removed from V and 7 bases from J, the gap between germline ends came to 12 bases. This CDR3 is built from 13 residues. Germline CDR1 and CDR2: SNHLY and FYNNEI. CDR3 sequence: CASYGERNSPLHF. CDR3 bases: TGTGCCAGCTACGGGGAACGCAATTCACCCCTCCACTTT.

This chain connects TRBV7-9 to TRBJ2-7; 8 positions match TRBD1. With V trimmed by 5 bases and J by 4 bases, 13 bases remained unmatched. Germline V gene lookup returns CDR1 SEHNR and CDR2 FQNEAQ (reference sequence). The CDR3 spans 16 residues. The CDR3 reads CASSQSRTGRGYEQYF. The CDR3 DNA is TGTGCCAGCAGCCAAAGCCGGACAGGGCGTGGGTACGAGCAGTACTTC. Drawing the rest from reference TRBV7-9 and TRBJ2-7, the complete variable domain is DTGVSQNPRHKITKRGQNVTFRCDPISEHNRLYWYRQTLGQGPEFLTYFQNEAQLEKSRLLSDRFSAERPKGSFSTLEIQRTEQGDSAMYLCASSQSRTGRGYEQYFGPGTRLTVT.

This rearrangement joins TRBV7-2 to TRBJ2-2; D is possibly TRBD2 (6 bases). V lost 1 base and J 5 bases, leaving 8 bases between the germline ends. Germline values: CDR1 SGHTA, CDR2 FQGNSA. The CDR3 totals 14 residues. The CDR3 reads CASSLDAGTGELFF. DNA for the CDR3: TGTGCCAGCAGCTTAGATGCGGGGACCGGGGAGCTGTTTTTT.

The chain carries TRBV13 and TRBJ2-1, with 9 bases identical to TRBD1. The germline V gene encodes CDR1 PRHDT and CDR2 FYEKMQ (reference sequence). With V trimmed by 5 bases and J by 2 bases, 4 bases remained unmatched. This CDR3 comprises 15 residues. The CDR3 spells CASSARQGAYNEQFF. The CDR3 DNA reads as TGTGCCAGCAGCGCCCGACAGGGGGCCTACAATGAGCAGTTCTTC.

This clone appeared a few times. V is TRBV7-3 and J is TRBJ2-3; TRBD2 agrees at 8 bases. CDR1 is SGHTA, CDR2 FQGTGA, per germline. V lost 5 bases to trimming and J lost 2 bases; unmatched junction nucleotides: 6. The CDR3 runs to 15 residues. CDR3: CASSPRTSPTDTQYF. The DNA for the CDR3 is TGTGCCAGCAGCCCCCGGACTAGCCCCACAGATACGCAGTATTTT. The full variable domain, completed using reference TRBV7-3 and TRBJ2-3, is GAGVSQTPSNKVTEKGKYVELRCDPISGHTALYWYRQSLGQGPEFLIYFQGTGAADDSGLPNDRFFAVRPEGSVSTLKIQRTERGDSAVYLCASSPRTSPTDTQYFGPGTRLTVL.

This clone was recorded a few times. The V call is TRBV6-1, the J call TRBJ2-7; 15 positions match TRBD2. Germline V lookup: CDR1 MNHNS, CDR2 SASEGT. V trimming: 2 bases; J trimming: 2 bases; junction bases outside the gene matches: 10. The CDR3 is made up of 19 amino acids. The CDR3 loop is CASSERTSGGATPPYEQYF. The CDR3 DNA reads as TGTGCCAGCAGTGAAAGGACTAGCGGGGGGGCCACCCCCCCCTACGAGCAGTACTTC.

The J gene is TRBJ2-3, the V gene TRBV20-1; TRBD2 matches 8 bases. V gave up 3 bases and J gave up 6 bases; unmatched junction bases: 14. CDR1 and CDR2 from the germline V gene are DFQATT and SNEGSKA (reference sequence). The CDR3 consists of 16 residues. The CDR3 here is CSASVSSGLGSDTQYF. DNA of the CDR3: TGCAGTGCTAGTGTATCCTCGGGACTAGGTTCTGATACGCAGTATTTT.

CDR3 DNA sequence: TGCGCCAGCAGTGACTCAGGGGGAACTGAAGCTTTCTTT. This translates into CASSDSGGTEAFF. V usage is TRBV10-2 and J usage is TRBJ1-1; 7 bases map to TRBD1. The V and J ends lost 3 bases and 5 bases, in that order; junction bases with no gene match: 3. Germline CDR1 reads WSHSY; CDR2 reads SAAADI. The CDR3 has 13 amino acids.

The chain is built from TRBV27 and TRBJ2-1; D gene unclear. This CDR3 has 13 amino acids. Germline V CDR1 and CDR2: MNHEY, SMNVEV (reference sequence). Trimming shortened V by 5 bases and J by 8 bases, and 13 bases separated the two germline ends. The CDR3 spells CASSLKNRDEQFF. Here the CDR3 DNA reads TGTGCCAGCAGTCTCAAAAACCGCGATGAGCAGTTCTTC.

The chain employs TRBV12-5 and TRBJ1-3; tentatively, D is TRBD1 (6 bases). Germline V gene data show CDR1 as LGHNT and CDR2 as FRNRAP. The CDR3 contains 13 residues. Trimming cost V 3 bases and J 4 bases, with 7 bases left between them. The CDR3 DNA reads as TGTGCTAGTGGTTTAGGACAGGGAAACACCATATATTTT. It codes for CASGLGQGNTIYF.